The T cell receptor beta chain under discussion was sequenced for a study of T cells in Graves' hyperthyroidism and ophthalmopathy. The CDR3 regions of TCR beta were amplified from RNA transcripts. HTBI primers were the set used in a first-round RT-PCR of the TCR CDR3. TCRdb used MiXCR to reprocess the multiplex PCR reads, holding one entry per CDR3 protein. The table lists hundreds of thousands of distinct CDR3 sequences, about two fifths of them singletons. V was clipped by 6 bases and J by 8 bases, with 19 bases between them. The CDR3 sequence is 15 residues long. Per the germline V gene, CDR1 is SGHAT and CDR2 is FQNNGV. Study results and caveats: Ophthalmopathy could be told apart from stable hyperthyroidism with a 13 V-J model. Clonotypes that were expanded in thyroid above 0.001 mostly appeared in blood too.

This clonotype was counted only a few times. The antigen is undetermined. The chain has TRBV11-2 and TRBJ1-4, with a weak D call TRBD1 (6 bases). This TCR came from a man between 18 and 35 years old with Graves' hyperthyroidism. The sequencing sample was made of blood. The CDR3 DNA reads TGTGCCAGCAGGAAACCCGGACAGCTGGGGGAAAAACTGTTTTTT. Translation: CASRKPGQLGEKLFF.